The 7 T cell receptor beta chains presented below share a single source sample, sequenced in a study of T cells after yellow fever vaccination. TCRdb reprocessed the 5' RACE reads via MiXCR and lists one record per CDR3 protein. This table has a few hundred thousand distinct CDR3 sequences, over 4% appearing once. The sequencing here drew on PBMCs, taken 5 days after the yellow fever booster vaccination. The receptor source for this set is a man between 18 and 29 years old who received the YFV17D yellow fever vaccine.

This clonotype was counted between two and nine times. The genes are TRBV6-2 or TRBV6-3 and TRBJ2-3; D is unresolved. The CDR3 extends over 15 amino acids. The ends were cut back, 9 bases at V and 4 bases at J, with 20 bases in the middle. CDR1 is MNHEY, CDR2 SVGEGT, per germline. The CDR3 region has the DNA TGTGCCAGTTATTCATATCGTTCTGTATCAGATACGCAGTATTTT. This codes for CASYSYRSVSDTQYF.

The rearrangement links TRBV4-3 to TRBJ1-2, with 8 bases that match TRBD1. V trimming: 1 base; J trimming: 3 bases; junction bases outside the gene matches: 7. The CDR3 loop spans 16 amino acids. Germline values: CDR1 LGHNA, CDR2 YSLEER. CDR3 DNA: TGCGCCAGCAGCCAAGCTTCCGCAGGGGGCGACTATGGCTACACCTTC. It encodes CASSQASAGGDYGYTF.

This clonotype was detected a few times. The chain recombines TRBV9 with TRBJ1-2; D gene uncertain. V was clipped by 0 bases and J by 6 bases, with 18 bases between them. The CDR3 has 16 amino acids. Germline CDR1 is SGDLS and CDR2 is YYNGEE. This CDR3 reads CASSVESAIGLHGYTF. The CDR3 nucleotides are TGTGCCAGCAGCGTAGAATCGGCGATAGGGCTTCATGGCTACACCTTC.

The table lists this clonotype with a few counts. The chain links TRBV20-1 to TRBJ2-5, with D perhaps matching TRBD2 (5 bases). Germline V gives CDR1 DFQATT, CDR2 SNEGSKA (reference sequence). The CDR3 consists of 14 residues. Trimming removed 3 bases at V and 3 bases at J, with 14 bases between. The CDR3 protein is CSARVLTGKETQYF. The DNA of the CDR3 is TGCAGTGCTAGGGTCCTCACGGGGAAAGAGACCCAGTACTTC.

The J gene is TRBJ2-7, the V gene TRBV28; no clear D gene. The CDR3 sequence is 14 residues long. The V gene's germline CDR1 is MDHEN and CDR2 SYDVKM. V was clipped by 3 bases and J by 5 bases, with 14 bases between them. CDR3 protein: CASSLGRTPHEQYV. The CDR3 DNA reads TGTGCCAGCAGTTTGGGAAGGACCCCTCACGAGCAGTACGTC.

The chain employs TRBV5-1 and TRBJ2-6; D unresolved. The CDR3 loop spans 15 amino acids. The V end lost 4 bases, the J end lost 4 bases, and 12 bases lay between the germline ends. The germline V gene encodes CDR1 SGHRS and CDR2 YFSETQ. CDR3 sequence: CASSPQRPGANVLTF. CDR3 DNA: TGCGCCAGCAGCCCCCAGCGCCCGGGGGCCAACGTCCTGACTTTC.

There are a few counts of this clonotype. The chain carries TRBV25-1 and TRBJ2-3; D could derive from TRBD1 or TRBD2 (5 bases each). The V end lost 1 base, the J end lost 6 bases, and 14 bases lay between the germline ends. The CDR3 loop spans 15 amino acids. The germline CDR1 and CDR2 sequences are MGHDK and SYGVNS. The CDR3 nucleotides are TGTGCCAGCAGTGAATTCGACTCCGGGGCCGATACGCAGTATTTT. Its translation is CASSEFDSGADTQYF.